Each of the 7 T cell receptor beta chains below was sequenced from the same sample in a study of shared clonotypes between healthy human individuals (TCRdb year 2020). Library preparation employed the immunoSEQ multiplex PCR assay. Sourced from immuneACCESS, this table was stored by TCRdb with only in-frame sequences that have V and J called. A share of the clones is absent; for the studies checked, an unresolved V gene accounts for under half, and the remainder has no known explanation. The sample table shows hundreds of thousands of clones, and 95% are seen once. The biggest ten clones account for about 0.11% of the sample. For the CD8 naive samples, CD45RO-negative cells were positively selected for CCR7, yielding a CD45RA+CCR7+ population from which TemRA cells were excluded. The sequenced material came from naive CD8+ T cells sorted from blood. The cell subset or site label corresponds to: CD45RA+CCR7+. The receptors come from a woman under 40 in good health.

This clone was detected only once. The CDR3 DNA follows: TGTGCCAGCAGGTGGACAGGGGCTGAAGCTTTCTTT. This codes for CASRWTGAEAFF. The rearrangement uses TRBV28 and TRBJ1-1, with TRBD1 matching 9 bases. The CDR3 sequence is 12 residues long. The junction had 2 bases not matched to a gene; V was cut back by 6 bases and J by 6 bases. Per the germline V gene, CDR1 is MDHEN and CDR2 is SYDVKM. Full variable domain (remainder filled in from reference TRBV28 and TRBJ1-1): DVKVTQSSRYLVKRTGEKVFLECVQDMDHENMFWYRQDPGLGLRLIYFSYDVKMKEKGDIPEGYSVSREKKERFSLILESASTNQTSMYLCASRWTGAEAFFGQGTRLTVV.

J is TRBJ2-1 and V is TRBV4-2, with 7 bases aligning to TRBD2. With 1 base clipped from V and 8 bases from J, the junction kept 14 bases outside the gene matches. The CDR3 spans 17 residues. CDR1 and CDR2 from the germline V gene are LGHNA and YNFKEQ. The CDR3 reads CASSQVYSVGGLDEQFF. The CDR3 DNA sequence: TGTGCCAGCAGCCAAGTTTATTCCGTGGGAGGGCTTGATGAGCAGTTCTTC.

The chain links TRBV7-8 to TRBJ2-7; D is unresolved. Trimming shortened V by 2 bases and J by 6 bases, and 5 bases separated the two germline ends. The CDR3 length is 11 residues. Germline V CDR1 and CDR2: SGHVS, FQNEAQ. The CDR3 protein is CASSLKTEQYF. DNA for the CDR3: TGTGCCAGCAGCTTAAAGACCGAGCAGTACTTC. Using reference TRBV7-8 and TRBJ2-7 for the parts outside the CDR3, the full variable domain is GAGVSQSPRYKVAKRGQDVALRCDPISGHVSLFWYQQALGQGPEFLTYFQNEAQLDKSGLPSDRFFAERPEGSVSTLKIQRTQQEDSAVYLCASSLKTEQYFGPGTRLTVT.

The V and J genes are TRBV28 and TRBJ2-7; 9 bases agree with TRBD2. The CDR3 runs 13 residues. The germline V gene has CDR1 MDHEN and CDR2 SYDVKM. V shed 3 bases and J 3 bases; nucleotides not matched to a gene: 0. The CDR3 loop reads CASSLTSGYEQYF. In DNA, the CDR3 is TGTGCCAGCAGTTTGACTAGCGGCTACGAGCAGTACTTC.

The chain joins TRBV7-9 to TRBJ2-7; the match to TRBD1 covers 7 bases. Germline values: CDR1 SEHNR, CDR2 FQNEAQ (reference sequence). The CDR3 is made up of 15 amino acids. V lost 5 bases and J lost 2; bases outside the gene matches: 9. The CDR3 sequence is CASSPLWDSPYEQYF. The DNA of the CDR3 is TGTGCCAGCAGCCCGCTATGGGACAGTCCCTACGAGCAGTACTTC.

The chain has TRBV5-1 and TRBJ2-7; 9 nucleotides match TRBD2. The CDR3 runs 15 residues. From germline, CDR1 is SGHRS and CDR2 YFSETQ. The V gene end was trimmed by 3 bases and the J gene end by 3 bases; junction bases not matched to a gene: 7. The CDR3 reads CASSWTSAKSYEQYF. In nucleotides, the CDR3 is TGCGCCAGCAGCTGGACTAGCGCGAAGAGCTACGAGCAGTACTTC.

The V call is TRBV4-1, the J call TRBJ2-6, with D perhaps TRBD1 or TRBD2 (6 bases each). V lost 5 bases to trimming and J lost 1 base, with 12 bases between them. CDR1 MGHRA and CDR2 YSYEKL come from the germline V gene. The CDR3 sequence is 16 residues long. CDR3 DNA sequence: TGCGCCAGCAGCAGGGGGGTGGGGTCTGGGGCCAACGTCCTGACTTTC. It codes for CASSRGVGSGANVLTF.